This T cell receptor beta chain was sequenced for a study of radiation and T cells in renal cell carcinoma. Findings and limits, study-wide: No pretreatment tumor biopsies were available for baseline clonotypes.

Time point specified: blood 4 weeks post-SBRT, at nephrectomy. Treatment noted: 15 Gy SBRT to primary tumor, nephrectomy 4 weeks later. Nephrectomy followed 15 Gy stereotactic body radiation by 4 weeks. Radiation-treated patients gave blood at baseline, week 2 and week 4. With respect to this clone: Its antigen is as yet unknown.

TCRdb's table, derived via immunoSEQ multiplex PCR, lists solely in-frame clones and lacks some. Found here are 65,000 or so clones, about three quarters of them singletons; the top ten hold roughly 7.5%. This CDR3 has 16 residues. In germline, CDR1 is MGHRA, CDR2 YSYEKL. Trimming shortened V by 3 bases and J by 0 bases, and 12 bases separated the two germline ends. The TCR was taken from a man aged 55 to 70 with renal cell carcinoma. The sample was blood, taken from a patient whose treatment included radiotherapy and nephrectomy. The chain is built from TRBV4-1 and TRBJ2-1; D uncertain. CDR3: CASSQERSSSYNEQFF. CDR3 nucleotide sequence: TGCGCCAGCAGCCAGGAAAGATCTAGCTCCTACAATGAGCAGTTCTTC.